One T cell receptor (beta chain) is described in this entry. Trimming left V 0 bases short and J 3 bases short, with 6 bases between. Germline lookup yields CDR1 SGDLS and CDR2 YYNGEE. This CDR3 is 13 amino acids long. TCRdb's copy holds only in-frame clones and misses some; the assay was immunoSEQ multiplex PCR. The sample carries over 45,000 clones, about 91% recorded once. The sample belongs to a study of T cell responses to AZD1222 COVID-19 vaccine. The chain carries TRBV9 and TRBJ2-5; D unclear. Sequenced here: peripheral blood, sampled 28 days after the second AZD1222 dose. This clonotype originated in an adult who received the AZD1222 COVID-19 vaccine. In nucleotides, the CDR3 is TGTGCCAGCAGCGTAGCCCAGAAAGAGACCCAGTACTTC. Its translation: CASSVAQKETQYF.